The 20 T cell receptor beta chains given below trace back to one sample, sequenced in a study of cytomegalovirus exposure and HLA in healthy donors. Researchers ran the PCR with 60 Vbeta and 13 Jbeta primers. Here immunoSEQ multiplex PCR was the method, and the copy in TCRdb shows in-frame clones only, minus some. The top ten clones hold 1% of a sample with roughly 200,000 clones, around nine tenths of them seen once. Sequenced: PBMCs. The receptors here all came from a woman aged 18-35 years in good health and CMV-seronegative.

The chain employs TRBV6-5 and TRBJ1-6, with D unclear. Germline CDR1 MNHEY, CDR2 SVGAGI. This CDR3 spans 13 amino acids. Trimming took off 8 bases at V and 7 bases at J, with 12 bases between the two ends. The CDR3 is CASQERSNSPLHF. CDR3 in DNA: TGTGCCAGCCAAGAGCGGTCCAATTCACCCCTCCACTTT.

The V gene is TRBV5-5, the J gene TRBJ2-1, with a weak D call TRBD1 (6 bases). This CDR3 spans 15 amino acids. The germline V gene encodes CDR1 SGHKS and CDR2 YYEKEE (reference sequence). Trimming removed 4 bases at V and 6 bases at J, with 17 bases between. The CDR3 coding sequence is TGTGCCAGCAGCGGCCAGGGGCCAGGGTCCAATGAGCAGTTCTTC. Translated, it gives CASSGQGPGSNEQFF.

The chain has TRBV19 and TRBJ1-6, with 10 bases identical to TRBD1. The germline V gene has CDR1 LNHDA and CDR2 SQIVND (reference sequence). Trimming removed 3 bases from V and 7 bases from J; junction bases left unmatched: 3. The CDR3 extends over 15 amino acids. The CDR3 reads CASSIGDRGNSPLHF. As DNA, the CDR3 is TGTGCCAGTAGTATCGGGGACAGGGGCAATTCACCCCTCCACTTT.

This sequence joins TRBV6-1 and TRBJ1-4; tentative D call: TRBD1 (6 bases). This CDR3 is 14 amino acids long. Germline V gene sequence: CDR1 MNHNS, CDR2 SASEGT. Trimming left V 3 bases short and J 7 bases short, with 12 bases between. In DNA form, the CDR3 reads TGTGCCAGCAGTGAGGCACAGGGAAGTGAAAAACTGTTTTTT. Translation: CASSEAQGSEKLFF.

The CDR3, as DNA: TGTGCCAGCAGCCCCCCCCCTAGCGGGACGGCCGGGGAGCTGTTTTTT. Translating it yields CASSPPPSGTAGELFF. This chain joins TRBV7-2 and TRBJ2-2; 9 nucleotides align to TRBD2. V trimming: 5 bases; J trimming: 6 bases; junction bases outside the gene matches: 10. The CDR3 runs to 16 residues. CDR1 is SGHTA, CDR2 FQGNSA, per germline.

The chain has TRBV25-1 and TRBJ2-5, with unresolved D. Germline V gene sequence: CDR1 MGHDK, CDR2 SYGVNS. There are 15 residues in the CDR3. V dropped 5 bases and J dropped 7 bases, with 20 bases sitting between them. CDR3 protein: CASSPTALGRGTQYF. The CDR3 nucleotides are TGTGCCAGCAGTCCAACCGCCCTAGGTCGTGGGACCCAGTACTTC.

The V gene is TRBV2, the J gene TRBJ2-1; TRBD1 matches at 7 bases. The CDR3 extends over 14 amino acids. Germline assignment: CDR1 SNHLY and CDR2 FYNNEI. Unmatched junction bases numbered 9, after V lost 5 bases and J lost 8 bases. Here the CDR3 DNA reads TGTGCCAGCAGTAACCAGGTGAGGGGGCATGAGCAGTTCTTC. Translation: CASSNQVRGHEQFF.

The gene calls are TRBV18 and TRBJ1-1; D not certain. Per the germline V gene, CDR1 is KGHSH and CDR2 is LQKENI. The CDR3 runs 17 residues. V lost 3 bases and J lost 0, with 17 bases in between. The CDR3 DNA reads TGTGCCAGCTCACCCCATGTCGGGAAGGGCATGAACACTGAAGCTTTCTTT. Amino acid sequence: CASSPHVGKGMNTEAFF.

The chain couples TRBV27 to TRBJ2-7; 8 bases map to TRBD2. J was trimmed by 2 bases and V by 2 bases; bases with no gene match: 8. Germline V CDR1 and CDR2: MNHEY, SMNVEV (reference sequence). The CDR3 is 16 residues long. CDR3 bases: TGTGCCAGCAGTTTAATGGGAGCGGGAGTCGCCTACGAGCAGTACTTC. This sequence encodes CASSLMGAGVAYEQYF.

This clone came up a few times. The genes are TRBV18 and TRBJ2-7; 9 bases are shared with TRBD1. The germline gives CDR1 KGHSH, CDR2 LQKENI. V shed 9 bases and J 0 bases; nucleotides not matched to a gene: 6. The CDR3 runs to 14 residues. The CDR3 DNA reads TGTGCCAGTTCGGGACAGGGAAACTCCTACGAGCAGTACTTC. It yields the protein CASSGQGNSYEQYF.

Concerning this clone: Other DNA sequences within the sample encode an identical CDR3. This chain joins TRBV5-1 and TRBJ2-2; D is perhaps TRBD1 (5 bases). The V gene's germline CDR1 is SGHRS and CDR2 YFSETQ. V was pared by 2 bases and J by 2 bases, with 7 bases between. The CDR3 runs to 14 residues. The CDR3 bases are TGCGCCAGCAGCTTCCAGGGTAACACCGGGGAGCTGTTTTTT. As protein: CASSFQGNTGELFF.

The V call is TRBV5-6, the J call TRBJ2-3; TRBD1 matches at 7 bases. The CDR3 covers 13 residues. Germline values: CDR1 SGHDT, CDR2 YYEEEE. Trimming at V came to 6 bases and at J to 4 bases, leaving 5 bases not matched to a gene. CDR3 region: CASNSGGSDTQYF. In DNA, the CDR3 is TGTGCCAGCAATTCAGGGGGATCAGATACGCAGTATTTT.

The CDR3 spells CASSPRGFSNQPQHF. Here the CDR3 DNA reads TGTGCCAGCAGCCCGCGGGGTTTTAGCAATCAGCCCCAGCATTTT. This chain uses TRBV27 with TRBJ1-5; no clear D gene. Germline CDR1 and CDR2: MNHEY and SMNVEV (reference sequence). CDR3 size: 15 residues. V lost 6 bases and J lost 0, with 12 bases in between.

V and J are TRBV15 and TRBJ1-3; weak D call: TRBD1 (5 bases). Trimming pared 5 bases from V and 0 bases from J, leaving 8 bases between. Germline lookup yields CDR1 LNHNV and CDR2 YYDKDF (reference sequence). This CDR3 contains 14 residues. DNA for the CDR3: TGTGCCACCAGCGGACATCTCTCTGGAAACACCATATATTTT. Amino acid sequence: CATSGHLSGNTIYF. The full variable domain, its missing parts supplied by reference TRBV15 and TRBJ1-3, is DAMVIQNPRYQVTQFGKPVTLSCSQTLNHNVMYWYQQKSSQAPKLLFHYYDKDFNNEADTPDNFQSRRPNTSFCFLDIRSPGLGDTAMYLCATSGHLSGNTIYFGEGSWLTVV.

This chain uses TRBV6-5 with TRBJ1-2, with unresolved D. The CDR3 length is 13 residues. Germline CDR1 reads MNHEY; CDR2 reads SVGAGI. V lost 5 bases and J lost 4, with 11 bases in between. CDR3 in amino acids: CASSLQVIYGYTF. CDR3 in DNA: TGTGCCAGCAGTCTTCAGGTGATCTATGGCTACACCTTC.

This chain connects TRBV2 to TRBJ1-5; D remains unclear. Germline V gene data show CDR1 as SNHLY and CDR2 as FYNNEI. The germline V and J ends were trimmed by 4 bases and 0 bases, with 16 bases remaining between them. The CDR3 runs 17 residues. CDR3 loop: CASSGHSTLLSNQPQHF. In DNA form, the CDR3 reads TGTGCCAGCAGTGGGCACAGTACTTTACTTAGCAATCAGCCCCAGCATTTT.

The V call is TRBV5-4, the J call TRBJ2-2; D perhaps matches TRBD1 (6 bases). Germline V lookup: CDR1 SGHNT, CDR2 YYREEE (reference sequence). Trimming stripped 0 bases from V and 5 bases from J, with 8 bases between. This CDR3 comprises 14 residues. The CDR3 nucleotides read TGTGCCAGCAGCTTGGGGCAGGGGACCGGGGAGCTGTTTTTT. Translation gives CASSLGQGTGELFF.

The chain is built from TRBV7-2 and TRBJ2-7; 13 bases match TRBD2. Per germline, CDR1 SGHTA and CDR2 FQGNSA. This CDR3 contains 15 residues. V shed 6 bases, J shed 3 bases, and the junction held 5 bases outside the gene matches. The CDR3 loop reads CASSFGLAGVYEQYF. The CDR3 DNA reads TGTGCCAGCAGTTTTGGACTAGCGGGGGTCTACGAGCAGTACTTC.

The chain carries TRBV27 and TRBJ2-7; TRBD1 might be the D (5 bases). CDR3 size: 13 residues. Trimming cost V 5 bases and J 5 bases, with 13 bases left between them. The germline gives CDR1 MNHEY, CDR2 SMNVEV (reference sequence). Written as DNA, the CDR3 is TGTGCCAGCAGTCTCGCAGGGCCCCACGAGCAGTACTTC. It translates to CASSLAGPHEQYF.

This chain connects TRBV10-3 to TRBJ2-7, with D perhaps TRBD2 (6 bases). Germline loops: CDR1 ENHRY, CDR2 SYGVKD. CDR3 length equals 15 residues. V was trimmed by 4 bases and J by 2 bases, leaving 15 bases between them. The CDR3 reads CAISGGGTDAYEQYF. The CDR3 DNA follows: TGTGCCATCAGTGGAGGAGGGACGGATGCCTACGAGCAGTACTTC.